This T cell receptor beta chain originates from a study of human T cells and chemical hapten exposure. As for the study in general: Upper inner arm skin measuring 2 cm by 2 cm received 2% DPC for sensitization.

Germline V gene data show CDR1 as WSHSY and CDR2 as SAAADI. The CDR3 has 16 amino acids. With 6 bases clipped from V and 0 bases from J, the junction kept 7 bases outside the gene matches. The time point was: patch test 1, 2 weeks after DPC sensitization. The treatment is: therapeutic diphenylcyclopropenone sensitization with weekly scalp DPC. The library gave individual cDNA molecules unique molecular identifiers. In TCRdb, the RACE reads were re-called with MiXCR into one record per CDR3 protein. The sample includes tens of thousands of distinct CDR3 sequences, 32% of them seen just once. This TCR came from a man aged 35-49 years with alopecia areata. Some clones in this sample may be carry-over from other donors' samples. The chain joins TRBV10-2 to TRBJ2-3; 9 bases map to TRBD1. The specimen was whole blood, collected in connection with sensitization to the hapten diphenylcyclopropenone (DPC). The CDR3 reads CASSPTGGPSTDTQYF. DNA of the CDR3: TGCGCCAGCAGCCCCACAGGGGGCCCTAGCACAGATACGCAGTATTTT.